These T cell receptor beta chains were read from a single sample in a study of CD8+CD57+ T cells in acquired aplastic anemia. TCRdb passed the reads through MiXCR, listing each CDR3 protein once. This repertoire shows about 40,000 distinct CDR3 sequences, 60% to 70% found once; its top ten account for 59%. Sequencing was performed on sorted CD4+, CD8+, or CD8+CD57+ T cells (not recorded which) from PBMCs. The receptors originated from a human donor with aplastic anemia. Each CDR3 is given with its conserved first and last residue. A D gene is named only where the DNA matches it firmly. Clone sizes are given selectively: once, few, many, or a class where the clone is expanded.

>TRBJ1-2|TRBV6-4|many|.
CASSDSSGTERYTF
TGTGCCAGCAGTGACTCGAGTGGGACGGAGAGGTACACCTTC
>TRBJ1-3|TRBV15|.|.
CATSRDRASGNTIYF
TGTGCCACCAGCAGAGATCGGGCCTCTGGAAACACCATATATTTT
>TRBJ2-2|TRBV25-1|.|.
CASSDASTGELFF
TGTGCCAGCAGTGACGCGAGCACCGGGGAGCTGTTTTTT
>TRBJ1-4|TRBV24-1|many|.
CATSGDLDQAPFF
TGTGCCACCAGTGGGGATCTCGATCAGGCACCGTTTTTT
>TRBJ1-5|TRBV6-4|.|.
CASSESGGNQPQHF
TGTGCCAGCAGTGAGTCAGGCGGCAATCAGCCCCAGCATTTT
>TRBJ2-2|TRBV20-1|many|TRBD2
CSARDSSGGDTGELFF
TGCAGTGCTAGAGATTCTAGCGGGGGGGACACCGGGGAGCTGTTTTTT
>TRBJ1-5|TRBV5-5|many|.
CASSLDRLSNQPQHF
TGTGCCAGCAGCTTGGACAGACTTAGCAATCAGCCCCAGCATTTT
>TRBJ1-6|TRBV9|.|TRBD1
CASSVTGTAHSPLHF
TGTGCCAGCAGCGTAACCGGGACAGCACATTCACCCCTCCACTTT
>TRBJ2-7|TRBV6-1|many|TRBD1
CASSPGTGDYEQYF
TGTGCCAGCAGCCCCGGGACAGGGGACTACGAGCAGTACTTC
>TRBJ2-7|TRBV9|once|TRBD1
CASSEGQGISYEQYF
TGTGCCAGCAGCGAGGGACAGGGAATATCCTACGAGCAGTACTTC
>TRBJ1-6|TRBV9|.|.
CASSEQGLDSPLHF
TGTGCCAGCAGCGAGCAGGGGTTGGATTCACCCCTCCACTTT
>TRBJ1-6|TRBV2|.|TRBD1
CASRDRGGNSPLHF
TGTGCCAGCAGGGACAGGGGTGGTAATTCACCCCTCCACTTT
>TRBJ1-1|TRBV29-1|once|.
CSVSEGMNTEAFF
TGCAGCGTTTCGGAGGGGATGAACACTGAAGCTTTCTTT
>TRBJ1-1|TRBV19|.|.
CASSISGGSSRAAFF
TGTGCCAGTAGTATTTCCGGAGGGTCTTCTCGGGCAGCTTTCTTT
>TRBJ2-5|TRBV9|.|.
CASSVVDSQETQYF
TGTGCCAGCAGCGTAGTGGACAGTCAAGAGACCCAGTACTTC
>TRBJ2-5|TRBV2|.|TRBD2
CASSDSLSGLAGGVTQYF
TGTGCCAGCAGTGATTCGCTCTCGGGACTAGCGGGGGGGGTGACCCAGTACTTC
>TRBJ1-6|TRBV15|.|.
CATSRDKGFNSPLHF
TGTGCCACCAGCAGAGATAAGGGGTTTAATTCACCCCTCCACTTT
>TRBJ1-6|TRBV24-1|.|.
CAISGYSPLHF
TGTGCCATCTCAGGGTACTCACCCCTCCACTTT
>TRBJ1-1|TRBV4-1|many|.
CASRQTEGRGAFF
TGCGCCAGCCGCCAGACTGAGGGGCGCGGAGCTTTCTTT
>TRBJ2-7|TRBV29-1|many|.
CSVRDNTGSSYEQYF
TGCAGCGTCCGGGATAATACTGGGAGCTCCTACGAGCAGTACTTC
>TRBJ2-5|TRBV7-8|.|TRBD2
CASSPRGDGETQYF
TGTGCCAGCAGTCCGCGGGGGGATGGGGAGACCCAGTACTTC
>TRBJ1-2|TRBV10-2|many|TRBD1
CASSESTGPGYTF
TGCGCCAGCAGTGAGTCGACAGGGCCTGGCTACACCTTC
>TRBJ2-7|TRBV25-1|.|.
CASSLAGYEQYF
TGTGCCAGCAGTCTGGCCGGCTACGAGCAGTACTTC
>TRBJ2-5|TRBV7-8|.|.
CASSRSQETQYF
TGTGCCAGCAGTAGGAGCCAAGAGACCCAGTACTTC
>TRBJ2-3|TRBV2|many|TRBD2
CASSDLGGVSTDTQYF
TGTGCCAGCAGTGATCTGGGGGGGGTTAGCACAGATACGCAGTATTTT
>TRBJ2-7|TRBV6-5|many|.
CASSYSFGYEQYF
TGTGCCAGCAGTTATTCCTTCGGCTACGAGCAGTACTTC
>TRBJ2-7|TRBV20-1|.|.
CSASELVYEQYF
TGCAGTGCTAGCGAGCTGGTTTACGAGCAGTACTTC
>TRBJ2-2|TRBV25-1|.|.
CASSLGGPGELFF
TGTGCCAGCAGTCTAGGAGGGCCCGGGGAGCTGTTTTTT
>TRBJ1-1|TRBV15|.|.
CATSRVVNTEAFF
TGTGCCACCAGCAGAGTTGTGAACACTGAAGCTTTCTTT
>TRBJ1-1|TRBV2|.|.
CASSVDGHNTEAFF
TGTGCCAGCAGTGTCGACGGACACAACACTGAAGCTTTCTTT
>TRBJ1-4|TRBV7-9|.|.
CASSFQAREKLFF
TGTGCCAGCAGCTTTCAGGCGAGGGAAAAACTGTTTTTT
>TRBJ1-1|TRBV7-8|.|.
CTTSLSGNTEAFF
TGTACCACCAGCTTAAGCGGAAACACTGAGGCTTTCTTT
>TRBJ1-5|TRBV20-1|few|TRBD1
CSLTGQSNQPQHF
TGCAGCTTGACGGGACAGAGCAATCAGCCCCAGCATTTT
>TRBJ1-2|TRBV19|.|TRBD1
CASSIRTGTGYGYTF
TGTGCCAGTAGTATAAGGACCGGGACAGGGTACGGCTACACCTTC
>TRBJ1-4|TRBV2|.|TRBD1
CASRGTGNEKLFF
TGTGCCAGCAGAGGGACAGGGAATGAAAAACTGTTTTTT
>TRBJ2-2|TRBV10-3|.|.
CATRATNTGELFF
TGTGCCACCAGGGCCACTAACACCGGGGAGCTGTTTTTT
>TRBJ1-1|TRBV7-3|.|.
CAWSVDRRTEAFF
TGTGCCTGGAGTGTCGACAGGAGAACTGAAGCTTTCTTT
>TRBJ2-7|TRBV19|once|.
CASMGDSAYEQYF
TGTGCCAGTATGGGGGATTCGGCCTACGAGCAGTACTTC
>TRBJ1-2|TRBV29-1|.|.
CSVGSQGPPQDYGYTF
TGCAGCGTTGGAAGTCAGGGGCCTCCCCAGGACTATGGCTACACCTTC
>TRBJ2-7|TRBV7-9|.|.
CASSDTSNHEQYF
TGTGCCAGCAGCGATACTAGCAACCACGAGCAGTACTTC
>TRBJ1-2|TRBV5-1|.|.
CASSLLSGMDGYTF
TGCGCCAGCAGCTTGCTCTCAGGGATGGATGGCTACACCTTC
>TRBJ1-2|TRBV6-1|.|.
CASTKTANYGYTF
TGTGCCAGCACCAAGACAGCTAACTATGGCTACACCTTC
>TRBJ1-3|TRBV11-2|.|.
CASSGIRLGNTIYF
TGTGCCAGCAGCGGAATCCGTTTGGGAAACACCATATATTTT
>TRBJ2-5|TRBV20-1|few|.
CSARTQPGETQYF
TGCAGTGCTAGAACCCAACCAGGGGAGACCCAGTACTTC
>TRBJ2-7|TRBV2|.|TRBD1
CASHDGGTGHF
TGTGCCAGCCATGATGGGGGGACAGGGCACTTC
>TRBJ2-7|TRBV14|many|.
CASSQGPASTYEQYF
TGTGCCAGCAGCCAAGGTCCAGCGTCGACCTACGAGCAGTACTTC
>TRBJ1-5|TRBV11-1|many|.
CASSLYSGRPNQPQHF
TGTGCCAGCAGCTTATATTCTGGGCGGCCTAATCAGCCCCAGCATTTT
>TRBJ2-4|TRBV11-1|many|.
CASSLVRGLAKNIQYF
TGTGCCAGCAGCTTAGTGCGGGGTCTAGCCAAAAACATTCAGTACTTC
>TRBJ1-1|TRBV24-1|.|.
CATSLLITGLWGTEAFF
TGTGCCACCAGCCTATTGATAACAGGGTTATGGGGAACTGAAGCTTTCTTT
>TRBJ1-1|TRBV20-1|.|.
CSAPTGTLNTEAFF
TGCAGTGCCCCGACCGGGACACTAAACACTGAAGCTTTCTTT
>TRBJ1-2|TRBV12-3/TRBV12-4|.|TRBD1
CASRGQGYGYTF
TGTGCCAGCAGGGGACAGGGATATGGCTACACCTTC
>TRBJ2-1|TRBV2|.|.
CASEDSTDEQFF
TGTGCCAGCGAAGACAGCACTGATGAGCAGTTCTTC